Listed below are T cell receptor beta chains from one sample, sequenced in a study of technical replicates of blood from a few donors. TCRdb's table, derived via immunoSEQ multiplex PCR, lists solely in-frame clones and lacks some. The sample yields 50,000 to 65,000 clones, roughly 86% seen once. Input material: PBMCs. Receptor source: a human donor in good health. Some clones in this sample may be carry-over from other donors' samples. Each CDR3 is given with its conserved first and last residue. The D gene is left open where the match is weak. For some rows the clone size is stated as once, few or many, or as a class when expanded; others skip it.

D,size,V,J,CDR3,DNA
.,once,TRBV6-1,TRBJ1-3,CASQGLGNTIYF,TGTGCCAGTCAGGGTCTTGGAAACACCATATATTTT
.,.,TRBV6-6,TRBJ1-2,CASSYSPSSYGYTF,TGTGCCAGCAGTTATAGTCCGTCGTCCTATGGCTACACCTTC
TRBD1,.,TRBV27,TRBJ2-3,CASSTTGGKDTQYF,TGTGCCAGCAGCACGACAGGGGGCAAGGATACGCAGTATTTT
.,once,TRBV5-1,TRBJ2-5,CASSLVLGLQETQYF,TGCGCCAGCAGCTTGGTTTTGGGGCTCCAAGAGACCCAGTACTTC
.,few,TRBV6-1,TRBJ1-2,CASSGLTYGYTF,TGTGCCAGCAGTGGACTGACCTATGGCTACACCTTC
TRBD2,once,TRBV4-1,TRBJ2-1,CASSQGQRGGNEQFF,TGCGCCAGCAGCCAAGGGCAGCGGGGGGGGAATGAGCAGTTCTTC
.,.,TRBV4-1,TRBJ1-2,CASSQDKSLYYGYTF,TGCGCCAGCAGCCAGGACAAGAGCCTATACTATGGCTACACCTTC
TRBD2,few,TRBV4-2,TRBJ2-7,CASSQDTLVSGGSYEQYF,TGTGCCAGCAGCCAAGATACTCTAGTTAGCGGGGGGTCCTACGAGCAGTACTTC
TRBD1,few,TRBV10-3,TRBJ2-2,CAISETTGQGTGELFF,TGTGCCATCAGTGAGACGACAGGGCAAGGCACCGGGGAGCTGTTTTTT
.,few,TRBV5-1,TRBJ1-2,CASSLTGLYGYTF,TGCGCCAGCAGCTTGACAGGGCTCTATGGCTACACCTTC
.,.,TRBV2,TRBJ1-1,CASRSTGLKNTEAFF,TGTGCCAGCAGATCTACGGGTCTAAAGAACACTGAAGCTTTCTTT
.,.,TRBV7-9,TRBJ1-5,CASSLGDRAGQPQHF,TGTGCCAGCAGCTTAGGTGATAGGGCGGGTCAGCCCCAGCATTTT
TRBD1,.,TRBV10-3,TRBJ2-1,CAISQETGLPNEQFF,TGTGCCATCAGCCAGGAGACAGGGCTGCCCAATGAGCAGTTCTTC
.,.,TRBV7-3,TRBJ2-1,CASSLTTRPNQQFF,TGTGCCAGCAGCTTAACAACTAGACCCAATCAGCAATTCTTC
.,.,TRBV25-1,TRBJ1-3,CASSEYRSIYF,TGTGCCAGCAGTGAATATCGGTCTATATATTTT
.,.,TRBV6-6,TRBJ2-3,CASRRRALGTDTQYF,TGTGCCAGCCGGAGGCGGGCCCTAGGGACAGATACGCAGTATTTT
.,.,TRBV5-6,TRBJ2-7,CASSWWDSQQYF,TGTGCCAGCAGCTGGTGGGACTCCCAGCAGTACTTC